This entry features one T cell receptor beta chain sequence. Its antigen is not known. These data are taken from a study of blood T cells in healthy people across ages. The CDR3 runs 13 residues. The V end was cut by 6 bases, the J end by 1 base, with 10 bases between. From germline, CDR1 is DFQATT and CDR2 SNEGSKA (reference sequence). Study conclusions and caveats: PBMCs went unsorted, and a conclusive naive versus antigen-experienced comparison was therefore prevented. More naive CD4+ cells and higher diversity marked long-lived donors relative to aged donors.

The second PCR ran about 6 to 11 cycles with a sample-barcoded 5' primer and J-beta primers. TCRdb recomputed calls from the 5' RACE reads with MiXCR, one row per CDR3 protein. The sample holds around 1,700,000 distinct CDR3 sequences; about 30% are singletons and the top ten take about 8%. Sequences were obtained from blood. This chain joins TRBV20-1 and TRBJ1-5, with a weak D call TRBD1 (5 bases). The sequence was collected from a woman aged 25-40 years in good health. CDR3 sequence reads: CSATGESNQPQHF. The CDR3, as DNA: TGCAGTGCCACGGGGGAGAGCAATCAGCCCCAGCATTTT.